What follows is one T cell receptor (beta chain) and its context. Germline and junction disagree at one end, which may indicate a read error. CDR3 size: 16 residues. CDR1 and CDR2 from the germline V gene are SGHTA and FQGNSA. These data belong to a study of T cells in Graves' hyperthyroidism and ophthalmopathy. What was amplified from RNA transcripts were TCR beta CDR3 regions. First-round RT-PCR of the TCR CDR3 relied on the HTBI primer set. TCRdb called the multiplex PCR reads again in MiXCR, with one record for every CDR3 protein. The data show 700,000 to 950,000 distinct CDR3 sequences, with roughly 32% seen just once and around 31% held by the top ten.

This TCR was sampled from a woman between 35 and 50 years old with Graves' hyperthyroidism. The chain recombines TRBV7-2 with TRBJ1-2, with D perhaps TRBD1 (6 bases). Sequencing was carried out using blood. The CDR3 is CASSPHYPDSSYGYTF. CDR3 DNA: TGCGCCAGCAGCCCCCACTACCCGGACAGCTCCTATGGCTACACCTTC.